Listed below are T cell receptor beta chains from one sample, sequenced in a study of identifying expanded T cells in peripheral blood. Assay used: immunoSEQ multiplex PCR; TCRdb lists only in-frame clones, some missing. The sample shows some 100,000 clones, about 90% of them seen only once. The sequenced material came from blood. These receptors were collected from a person aged 18-69 years in good health. The CDR3 runs from the conserved cysteine through the conserved F or W. The D gene is left open where the match is weak. Clone size is not always given. Where it is, it says once, few, many or a class for expanded clones.

15 once TRBJ1-2 - TRBV19 TGTGCCAGTAGTATCCGGGACGGAGGGCACTATGGCTACACCTTC CASSIRDGGHYGYTF
15 - TRBJ2-2 TRBD2 TRBV11-3 TGTGCCAGCAGCTCCCGACTAGCGAGGACCGGGGAGCTGTTTTTT CASSSRLARTGELFF
11 - TRBJ2-1 - TRBV29-1 TGCAGCGCCGCACTAGATTATGAGCAGTTCTTC CSAALDYEQFF
14 - TRBJ1-2 TRBD1 TRBV30 TGTGCCTGGAAACGGGACAGGGGAATCTATGGCTACACCTTC CAWKRDRGIYGYTF
15 - TRBJ1-1 - TRBV5-5 TGTGCCAGCAGCTCACAGGGTGTCGTGGGCACTGAAGCTTTCTTT CASSSQGVVGTEAFF
15 - TRBJ1-2 - TRBV30 TGTGCCTGGAGTGATGGCACCAGTCTCAACTATGGCTACACCTTC CAWSDGTSLNYGYTF
15 few TRBJ1-2 - TRBV5-5 TGTGCCAGCAGCTTGGAGGGGGACACAGCATATGGCTACACCTTC CASSLEGDTAYGYTF
11 once TRBJ1-1 - TRBV6-1 TGTGCCGGGGATAGGGGGACTGAAGCTTTCTTT CAGDRGTEAFF
14 - TRBJ1-1 - TRBV5-6 TGTGCCAGCAGCATGCACAGGGTGACCACTGAAGCTTTCTTT CASSMHRVTTEAFF
17 - TRBJ2-2 TRBD2 TRBV7-9 TGTGCCAGCAGCCGTACCGGGACTAGCGGGATTACCGGGGAGCTGTTTTTT CASSRTGTSGITGELFF
14 - TRBJ2-1 TRBD2 TRBV7-3 TGTGCCAGCAGTACTAGCGGGGGAGACAATGAGCAGTTCTTC CASSTSGGDNEQFF
15 - TRBJ2-1 TRBD2 TRBV9 TGTGCCAGCAGCGTACCAGCGGGAGGTTGGGGCGAGCAGTTCTTC CASSVPAGGWGEQFF
14 - TRBJ2-5 - TRBV5-4 TGTGCCAGCAGCCCGGGGAGGGGGGAGGAGACCCAGTACTTC CASSPGRGEETQYF
13 - TRBJ2-1 TRBD2 TRBV27 TGTGCCAGCAGTTTGAAGCGGGAGAATGAGCAGTTCTTC CASSLKRENEQFF
14 - TRBJ2-5 - TRBV6-6 TGTGCCAGCAGTTTGAAAACGTACCAAGAGACCCAGTACTTC CASSLKTYQETQYF
14 - TRBJ1-5 - TRBV11-1 TGTGCCAGCAGCTTAGGACAGCAAAATCAGCCCCAGCATTTT CASSLGQQNQPQHF
12 - TRBJ2-3 - TRBV19 TGTGCCAGTAGTACAGGTACAGATACGCAGTATTTT CASSTGTDTQYF
15 - TRBJ1-2 - TRBV5-1 TGCGCCAGCAGCTCACAGGACCCCCTGGGCTATGGCTACACCTTC CASSSQDPLGYGYTF
14 - TRBJ2-3 - TRBV9 TGTGCCAGCAGCGTAAGGTCAGGGTTGGATACGCAGTATTTT CASSVRSGLDTQYF
14 - TRBJ2-5 - TRBV6-5 TGTGCCAGCAGTTACTGGGCAGGGCAAGAGACCCAGTACTTC CASSYWAGQETQYF
13 - TRBJ2-3 TRBD2 TRBV29-1 TGCAGCGTTCCTAGCGGGAACACAGATACGCAGTATTTT CSVPSGNTDTQYF
16 - TRBJ1-2 - TRBV5-6 TGTGCCAGCAGCTGGGGTGGGGCAGGGGCGGTAAACGGCTACACCTTC CASSWGGAGAVNGYTF
11 - TRBJ2-5 - TRBV2 TGTGCCAGCAGTGACTCGGCGACCCAATACTTC CASSDSATQYF
16 - TRBJ2-1 - TRBV10-3 TGTGCCATCAGTGAGTCCGGGAGTCACTCGGGAAATGAGCAGTTCTTC CAISESGSHSGNEQFF
15 - TRBJ2-6 - TRBV11-3 TGTGCCAGCAGCTCAGGAGGTGCGGGGGCCAACGTCCTGACTTTC CASSSGGAGANVLTF
12 - TRBJ2-5 - TRBV25-1 TGTGCCAGCAGTGAAAACCGGGGGACCCAGTACTTC CASSENRGTQYF
12 - TRBJ2-3 - TRBV30 TGTGCCTGGAGTGTACGAGGGGATACGCAGTATTTT CAWSVRGDTQYF
14 - TRBJ2-1 - TRBV5-4 TGTGCCATCATCGACCCCCGTTCTCGCAATGAGCAGTTCTTC CAIIDPRSRNEQFF
16 - TRBJ1-1 - TRBV13 TGTGCCAGCAGCCATTCTGGAGAGGGTTGGAACACTGAAGCTTTCTTT CASSHSGEGWNTEAFF
13 - TRBJ1-2 TRBD1 TRBV7-6 TGTGCCAGCAGCCTTGTGACAGGGACTGGCTACACCTTC CASSLVTGTGYTF
12 - TRBJ1-1 TRBD1 TRBV27 TGTGCCAGCAGTGATCAGGGGGCTGAAGCTTTCTTT CASSDQGAEAFF
11 - TRBJ2-7 - TRBV6-5 TGTGCCAGCCAAGGGGGCTACGAGCAGTACTTC CASQGGYEQYF
15 - TRBJ2-6 - TRBV5-6 TGTGCCAGCAGCCGAGGGCGCTCTGGGGCCAACGTCCTGACTTTC CASSRGRSGANVLTF
16 - TRBJ2-1 - TRBV9 TGTGCCAGCAGCGTAGTGGGGGCCAGCTCCTACAATGAGCAGTTCTTC CASSVVGASSYNEQFF
15 - TRBJ1-6 - TRBV5-1 TGCGCCAGCAGCTTGACTAGGGGGGGAAATTCACCCCTCCACTTT CASSLTRGGNSPLHF
8 - TRBJ2-7 - TRBV20-1 TGCAGTATCTACGAGCAGTACTTC CSIYEQYF
14 - TRBJ1-1 TRBD1 TRBV6-4 TGTGCCAGCAGTGTTGCAGGGGGCACCACTGAAGCTTTCTTT CASSVAGGTTEAFF
11 - TRBJ2-1 - TRBV7-9 TGTGCCAGCAGCTTAGGGGATGAGCAGTTCTTC CASSLGDEQFF
15 - TRBJ2-7 - TRBV6-5 TGTGCCAGCAGTTCCCCCGATGGGCGGGATGCCGTGCAGTACTTC CASSSPDGRDAVQYF
15 - TRBJ1-2 - TRBV4-1 TGCGCCAGCAGCCAAGAAGTCGCCAGGTACTATGGCTACACCTTC CASSQEVARYYGYTF
12 - TRBJ2-2 - TRBV30 TGTGCCTGGAGTGCTTATGGCGGGGAGCTGTTTTTT CAWSAYGGELFF
14 - TRBJ1-5 - TRBV2 TGTGCCAGCAGTGGGTTAGGGGTCAATCAGCCCCAGCATTTT CASSGLGVNQPQHF
13 - TRBJ1-2 - TRBV9 TGTGCCAGCAGCGTGGCTTTCGACTATGGCTACACCTTC CASSVAFDYGYTF
13 - TRBJ1-2 - TRBV5-5 TGTGCCAGCAGCCTTGACCCGAGCTATGGCTACACCTTC CASSLDPSYGYTF
13 - TRBJ1-1 TRBD1 TRBV6-6 TGTGCCAGCAGTTACGGACAGGGGGGAGAAGCTTTCTTT CASSYGQGGEAFF
13 - TRBJ1-1 TRBD1 TRBV6-5 TGTGCCAGCAAAACAGGGGCCAACACTGAAGCTTTCTTT CASKTGANTEAFF
14 - TRBJ2-2 - TRBV12-5 TGTGCTAGTGGCACCCGCGCCAACACCGGGGAGCTGTTTTTT CASGTRANTGELFF
14 - TRBJ2-2 TRBD1 TRBV2 TGTGCCAGCAGGAGGACAGGGGCCACCGGGGAGCTGTTTTTT CASRRTGATGELFF
13 - TRBJ2-1 - TRBV12-5 TGTGCTAGTGCCTTCCCTCTCTTGCGTGAGCAGTTCTTC CASAFPLLREQFF
13 - TRBJ1-2 - TRBV7-2 TGTGCCAGCAGCTTAGACAATAACTATGGCTACACCTTC CASSLDNNYGYTF
14 - TRBJ1-2 - TRBV30 TGTGCCTGGAGTCCATCCGGGGCCACCCGTGGCTACACCTTC CAWSPSGATRGYTF
17 - TRBJ2-7 TRBD2 TRBV19 TGTGCCAGTAGTATCAAAGGACAGCGGGAGGGCCCCTACGAGCAGTACTTC CASSIKGQREGPYEQYF
16 - TRBJ1-6 TRBD1 TRBV4-2 TGTGCCAGCAGCCAAGACAAACAGGGGACGGGTTCACCCCTCCACTTT CASSQDKQGTGSPLHF
15 - TRBJ1-6 - TRBV18 TGTGCCAGCTCACCACTGCCAGGGATGAATTCACCCCTCCACTTT CASSPLPGMNSPLHF
15 - TRBJ2-2 - TRBV6-4 TGTGCCAGCAGCGAGACAACTCTTAACACCGGGGAGCTGTTTTTT CASSETTLNTGELFF